This T cell receptor beta chain came from a study of blood T cell repertoires in COVID-19. As originally analysed: Researchers report that nucleated cell counts were estimated from reference gene primer amplification. Assay: immunoSEQ multiplex PCR; the TCRdb copy retains only in-frame clones and omits some. V and J calls and clone size follow that table, whereas D and trimming were derived from the DNA. The sample lists tens of thousands of clones, around 91% seen once, with 8.5% in the top ten. Germline V CDR1 and CDR2: SNHLY, FYNNEI. The CDR3 sequence is 17 residues long. V trimming: 3 bases; J trimming: 5 bases; junction bases outside the gene matches: 12.

This receptor was obtained from a human donor in a cohort sampled during active COVID-19. Sequences were obtained from peripheral blood. The V gene is TRBV2, the J gene TRBJ1-1, with TRBD1 identical over 10 bases. CDR3 residues: CASSDPTGGIIRTEAFF. CDR3 in DNA: TGTGCCAGCAGTGATCCGACAGGGGGCATCATTAGGACTGAAGCTTTCTTT. Together with reference TRBV2 and TRBJ1-1, the CDR3 gives the full variable domain: EPEVTQTPSHQVTQMGQEVILRCVPISNHLYFYWYRQILGQKVEFLVSFYNNEISEKSEIFDDQFSVERPDGSNFTLKIRSTKLEDSAMYFCASSDPTGGIIRTEAFFGQGTRLTVV.